This TCR beta chain was obtained from a study of blood T cells in healthy people across ages. In regard to this clonotype: Its antigen is currently unknown.

The study's findings and limits: Estimated diversity across one million T cells was deemed an underestimate.

The CDR3 is 16 amino acids. Germline V gene data show CDR1 as MDHEN and CDR2 as SYDVKM. V lost 5 bases and J lost 3, with 18 bases in between. Through a sample-barcoded 5' primer and a J-beta primer mix, a second PCR was run for 7 to 11 cycles. TCRdb re-called the 5' RACE reads with MiXCR, one entry per CDR3 protein. The data show 700,000 to 900,000 distinct CDR3 sequences, roughly 24% seen once. The same sample was also used in a study of T cells of mothers and their children.

This sequence joins TRBV28 and TRBJ2-3; D gene uncertain. Material: blood. The source is a boy younger than 18 in good health. The CDR3 loop reads CASSPEPGLVTDTQYF. CDR3 in DNA: TGTGCCAGCAGTCCCGAACCGGGCCTAGTAACAGATACGCAGTATTTT. The variable domain in full, completed from reference TRBV28 and TRBJ2-3, reads DVKVTQSSRYLVKRTGEKVFLECVQDMDHENMFWYRQDPGLGLRLIYFSYDVKMKEKGDIPEGYSVSREKKERFSLILESASTNQTSMYLCASSPEPGLVTDTQYFGPGTRLTVL.